The clone carrying this T cell receptor (beta chain) was picked up one time. The sample originates from a study of blood T cell repertoires in COVID-19. Study background: T cells, B-cell-depleted T cells, or PBMCs supplied cDNA or gDNA.

V dropped 5 bases and J dropped 6 bases, with 19 bases sitting between them. The CDR3 runs 15 residues. In germline, CDR1 is MNHEY, CDR2 SVGAGI. Data came from immunoSEQ multiplex PCR; TCRdb stores just in-frame clones and leaves some out. This repertoire shows 35,000 to 45,000 clones, around 86% found once; its top ten account for under 8%. This rearrangement joins TRBV6-5 to TRBJ1-2, with a weak D call TRBD1 (6 bases). Sequencing was performed on peripheral blood. The origin of this receptor is a human donor in a cohort sampled during active COVID-19. The CDR3 DNA is TGTGCCAGCAGTCAGTTCAGACAGGCCCCCGATGGCTACACCTTC. As protein: CASSQFRQAPDGYTF.